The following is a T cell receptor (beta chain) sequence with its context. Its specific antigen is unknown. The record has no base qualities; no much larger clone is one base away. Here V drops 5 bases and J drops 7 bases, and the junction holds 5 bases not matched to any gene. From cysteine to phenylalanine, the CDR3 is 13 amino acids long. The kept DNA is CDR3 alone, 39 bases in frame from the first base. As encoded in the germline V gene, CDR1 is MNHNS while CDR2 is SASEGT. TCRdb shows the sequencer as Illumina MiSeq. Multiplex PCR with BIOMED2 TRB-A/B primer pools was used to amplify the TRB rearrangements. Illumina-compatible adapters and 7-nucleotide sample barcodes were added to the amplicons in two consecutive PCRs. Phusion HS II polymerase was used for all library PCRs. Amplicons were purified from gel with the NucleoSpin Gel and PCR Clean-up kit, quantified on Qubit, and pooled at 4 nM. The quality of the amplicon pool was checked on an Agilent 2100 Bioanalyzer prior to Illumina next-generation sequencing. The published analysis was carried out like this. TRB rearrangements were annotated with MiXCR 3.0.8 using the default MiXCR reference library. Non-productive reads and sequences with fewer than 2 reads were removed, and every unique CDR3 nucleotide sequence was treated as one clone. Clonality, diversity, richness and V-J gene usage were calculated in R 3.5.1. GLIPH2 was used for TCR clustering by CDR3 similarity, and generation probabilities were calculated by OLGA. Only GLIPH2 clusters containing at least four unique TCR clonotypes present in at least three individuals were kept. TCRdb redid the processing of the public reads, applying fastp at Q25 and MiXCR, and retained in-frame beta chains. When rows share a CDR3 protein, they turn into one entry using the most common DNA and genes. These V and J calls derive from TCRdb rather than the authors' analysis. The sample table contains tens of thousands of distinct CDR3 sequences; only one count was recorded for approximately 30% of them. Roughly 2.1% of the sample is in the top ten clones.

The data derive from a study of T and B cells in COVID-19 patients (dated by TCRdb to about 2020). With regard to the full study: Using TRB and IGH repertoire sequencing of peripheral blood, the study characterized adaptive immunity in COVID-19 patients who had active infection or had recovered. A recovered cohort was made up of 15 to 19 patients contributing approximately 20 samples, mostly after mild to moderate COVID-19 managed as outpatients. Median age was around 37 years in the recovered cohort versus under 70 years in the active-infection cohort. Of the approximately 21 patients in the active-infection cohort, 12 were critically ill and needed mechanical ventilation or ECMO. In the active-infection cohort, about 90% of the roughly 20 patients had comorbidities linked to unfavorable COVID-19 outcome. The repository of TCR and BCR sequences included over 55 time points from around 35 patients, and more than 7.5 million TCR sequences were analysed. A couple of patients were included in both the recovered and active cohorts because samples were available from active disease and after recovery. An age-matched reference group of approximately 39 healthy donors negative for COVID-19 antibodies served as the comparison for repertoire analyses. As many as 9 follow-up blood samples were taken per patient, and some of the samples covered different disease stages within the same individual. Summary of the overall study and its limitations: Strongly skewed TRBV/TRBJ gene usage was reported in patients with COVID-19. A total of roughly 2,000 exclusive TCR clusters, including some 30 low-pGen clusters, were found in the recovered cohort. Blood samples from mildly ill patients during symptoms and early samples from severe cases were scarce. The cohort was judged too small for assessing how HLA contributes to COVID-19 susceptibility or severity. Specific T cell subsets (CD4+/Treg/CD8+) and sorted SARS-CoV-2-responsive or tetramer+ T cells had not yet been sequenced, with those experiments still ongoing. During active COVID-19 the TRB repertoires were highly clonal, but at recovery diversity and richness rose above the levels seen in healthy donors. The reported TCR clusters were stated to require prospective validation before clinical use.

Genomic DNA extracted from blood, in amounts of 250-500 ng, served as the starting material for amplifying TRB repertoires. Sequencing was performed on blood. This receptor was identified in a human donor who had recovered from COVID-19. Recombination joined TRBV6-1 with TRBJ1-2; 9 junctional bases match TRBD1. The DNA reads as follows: TGTGCCAGCAGTCCCCGGGACAGGGCTGGCTACACCTTC. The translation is CASSPRDRAGYTF.